These 28 T cell receptor beta chains came from one sample sequenced in a study of blood T cell repertoires in COVID-19. Repertoires were generated with immunoSEQ multiplex PCR, while TCRdb's copy carries only in-frame clones and drops some. The sample includes 70,000 to 80,000 clones, approximately 90% of them seen just once. The sequencing sample was made of peripheral blood. The source is a woman in her sixties or seventies with active COVID-19.

The J gene is TRBJ2-7, the V gene TRBV5-5, with D possibly being TRBD2 (6 bases). The germline V and J ends were trimmed by 2 bases and 0 bases, with 9 bases remaining between them. The CDR3 consists of 14 residues. Germline V gene lookup returns CDR1 SGHKS and CDR2 YYEKEE (reference sequence). CDR3 in DNA: TGTGCCAGCAGCTTTCTAGCGAGCTCCTACGAGCAGTACTTC. This gives the protein CASSFLASSYEQYF.

V and J are TRBV28 and TRBJ1-5, with D possibly matching TRBD1 (5 bases). V was cut by 2 bases and J by 2 bases, with 10 bases left in between. The CDR3 spans 15 residues. Germline V lookup: CDR1 MDHEN, CDR2 SYDVKM. The CDR3 reads CASSLKGVRNQPQHF. CDR3 sequence (DNA): TGTGCCAGCAGTTTAAAAGGGGTTCGCAATCAGCCCCAGCATTTT.

The chain couples TRBV7-6 to TRBJ1-1; TRBD1 is a possible D gene (6 bases). Trimming took off 4 bases at V and 5 bases at J, with 11 bases between the two ends. The CDR3 sequence is 13 residues long. Germline values: CDR1 SGHVS, CDR2 FNYEAQ. As DNA, the CDR3 is TGTGCCAGCAGCTCAAACGACAGGACTGAAGCTTTCTTT. Translating it yields CASSSNDRTEAFF.

The J gene is TRBJ2-2, the V gene TRBV6-5; 10 bases are shared with TRBD2. With 5 bases clipped from V and 7 bases from J, the junction kept 7 bases outside the gene matches. The germline CDR1 and CDR2 sequences are MNHEY and SVGAGI. This CDR3 has 15 amino acids. The CDR3 loop reads CASSRGTSAIGELFF. The DNA for the CDR3 is TGTGCCAGCAGTCGAGGGACTAGCGCTATCGGGGAGCTGTTTTTT.

This rearrangement joins TRBV18 to TRBJ1-1; TRBD1 might be the D (5 bases). Germline V gives CDR1 KGHSH, CDR2 LQKENI. This CDR3 has 13 amino acids. The V gene lost 6 bases and the J gene lost 1 base, with 9 bases spanning the gap. CDR3 sequence reads: CASSMTENTEAFF. The CDR3 bases are TGTGCCAGCTCCATGACAGAGAACACTGAAGCTTTCTTT.

This chain uses TRBV7-2 with TRBJ2-5, with D perhaps TRBD2 (6 bases). The CDR3 runs 14 residues. The V end was cut by 5 bases, the J end by 5 bases, with 15 bases between. Looked up from germline, CDR1 is SGHTA and CDR2 is FQGNSA. CDR3 sequence (DNA): TGTGCCAGCAGCCCTTTCGGGACTCGGGAGACCCAGTACTTC. Amino acid sequence: CASSPFGTRETQYF.

V is TRBV10-3 and J is TRBJ2-3, with 10 bases aligning to TRBD2. The J segment lost 6 bases and the V segment lost 0 bases, leaving 15 bases of the junction unmatched. CDR1 and CDR2 (germline): ENHRY, SYGVKD. The CDR3 contains 19 residues. This chain's CDR3 is CAISESSGRAGISFDTQYF. CDR3 nucleotides: TGTGCCATCAGTGAGTCGAGCGGGAGGGCCGGTATTTCGTTTGATACGCAGTATTTT.

The CDR3 coding sequence is TGTGCCATCGGTCGTACAGGGGGCTTTGACAATCAGCCCCAGCATTTT. Amino acids: CAIGRTGGFDNQPQHF. The chain recombines TRBV10-3 with TRBJ1-5, with 9 positions matching TRBD1. The germline V gene encodes CDR1 ENHRY and CDR2 SYGVKD. The CDR3 contains 16 residues. Trimming removed 8 bases from V and 3 bases from J; junction bases left unmatched: 11.

This clone was seen only once. The chain links TRBV7-2 to TRBJ2-3; 11 bases are shared with TRBD2. The CDR3 has 16 amino acids. After removal of 2 bases from V and 4 bases from J, the junction contained 5 bases not matched to a gene. Germline V lookup: CDR1 SGHTA, CDR2 FQGNSA. Here the CDR3 reads CASSLTSGSGPDTQYF. Here the CDR3 DNA reads TGTGCCAGCAGCTTAACTAGCGGGAGTGGCCCAGATACGCAGTATTTT. Supplemented by reference TRBV7-2 and TRBJ2-3, the full variable domain reads GAGVSQSPSNKVTEKGKDVELRCDPISGHTALYWYRQSLGQGLEFLIYFQGNSAPDKSGLPSDRFSAERTGGSVSTLTIQRTQQEDSAVYLCASSLTSGSGPDTQYFGPGTRLTVL.

V and J are TRBV2 and TRBJ1-1, with no clear D. The CDR3 sequence is 12 residues long. V lost 6 bases to trimming and J lost 7 bases, with 12 bases between them. CDR1 SNHLY and CDR2 FYNNEI come from the germline V gene. CDR3: CASSSQSDEAFF. DNA of the CDR3: TGTGCCAGCAGCTCCCAGTCCGATGAAGCTTTCTTT. The full variable domain, rest sourced from reference TRBV2 and TRBJ1-1, is EPEVTQTPSHQVTQMGQEVILRCVPISNHLYFYWYRQILGQKVEFLVSFYNNEISEKSEIFDDQFSVERPDGSNFTLKIRSTKLEDSAMYFCASSSQSDEAFFGQGTRLTVV.

The chain couples TRBV6-5 to TRBJ1-2, with 8 positions matching TRBD1. After removal of 6 bases from V and 5 bases from J, the junction contained 8 bases not matched to a gene. Germline-derived CDR1 and CDR2 are MNHEY and SVGAGI. The CDR3 has 14 residues. The CDR3 here is CASSLDRGPYGYTF. In DNA form, the CDR3 reads TGTGCCAGCAGCCTAGACAGGGGCCCTTATGGCTACACCTTC.

The chain has TRBV15 and TRBJ2-7, with 10 bases identical to TRBD2. V was pared by 0 bases and J by 7 bases, with 9 bases of the junction left unmatched. Germline lookup yields CDR1 LNHNV and CDR2 YYDKDF (reference sequence). The CDR3 is made up of 16 amino acids. CDR3 sequence: CATSRDSLAGVEEQYF. For the CDR3, the DNA is TGTGCCACCAGCAGAGATTCCCTAGCGGGAGTGGAAGAGCAGTACTTC.

The V call is TRBV4-1, the J call TRBJ1-1; D is uncertain. The CDR3 is made up of 11 amino acids. Germline CDR1 is MGHRA and CDR2 is YSYEKL. Trimming removed 7 bases at V and 1 base at J, with 4 bases between. The CDR3 protein is CASTSNTEAFF. In DNA form, the CDR3 reads TGCGCCAGCACCTCGAACACTGAAGCTTTCTTT.

The chain recombines TRBV4-2 with TRBJ2-1, with D perhaps matching TRBD2 (6 bases). The CDR3 length is 17 residues. From germline, CDR1 is LGHNA and CDR2 YNFKEQ. Trimming took off 0 bases at V and 5 bases at J, with 17 bases between the two ends. CDR3 DNA: TGTGCCAGCAGCCAAGATCTTGGGAGCGGGTTCCACAATGAGCAGTTCTTC. It codes for CASSQDLGSGFHNEQFF.

This rearrangement joins TRBV19 to TRBJ1-4; no clear D. Germline CDR1 is LNHDA and CDR2 is SQIVND (reference sequence). The CDR3 totals 15 residues. The V end lost 9 bases, the J end lost 5 bases, and 19 bases lay between the germline ends. CDR3 nucleotide sequence: TGTGCCAGCCAGCAGAGGGCAGGCACAAATGAAAAACTGTTTTTT. Its translation is CASQQRAGTNEKLFF.

This clone was recorded once. V and J are TRBV6-5 and TRBJ2-7; D possibly corresponds to TRBD2 (5 bases). CDR3 length equals 13 residues. Germline values: CDR1 MNHEY, CDR2 SVGAGI. V lost 7 bases and J lost 3, with 13 bases in between. The CDR3 here is CASMEVGIYEQYF. In DNA form, the CDR3 reads TGTGCCAGCATGGAGGTCGGGATCTACGAGCAGTACTTC.

V is TRBV20-1 and J is TRBJ2-1, with D maybe TRBD1 (6 bases). V was pared by 3 bases and J by 2 bases, with 14 bases between. The CDR3 loop spans 15 amino acids. Germline V gives CDR1 DFQATT, CDR2 SNEGSKA (reference sequence). CDR3 sequence reads: CSASTGTPTYNEQFF. As DNA, the CDR3 is TGCAGTGCTAGTACAGGGACCCCTACCTACAATGAGCAGTTCTTC.

The CDR3 region has the DNA TGTGCCACCACCCCCAGGGCTACCTACGAGCAGTACTTC. It specifies CATTPRATYEQYF. The J gene is TRBJ2-7, the V gene TRBV2; TRBD1 might be the D (5 bases). This CDR3 spans 13 amino acids. Germline values: CDR1 SNHLY, CDR2 FYNNEI. V was pared by 10 bases and J by 2 bases, with 15 bases between.

The chain recombines TRBV6-4 with TRBJ2-1; the D gene is possibly TRBD2 (5 bases). The CDR3 totals 12 residues. CDR1 MRHNA and CDR2 SNTAGT come from the germline V gene. V was pared by 9 bases and J by 0 bases, with 6 bases between. The chain's CDR3 is CARTSSYNEQFF. CDR3 DNA sequence: TGTGCCAGAACTAGCTCCTACAATGAGCAGTTCTTC.

The CDR3 coding sequence is TGTGCCAGCAATACCCCGGGGGACTGGGACAATGAGCAGTTCTTC. Protein sequence: CASNTPGDWDNEQFF. The chain carries TRBV28 and TRBJ2-1, with D tentatively TRBD2 (6 bases). The V end was cut by 7 bases, the J end by 5 bases, with 18 bases between. The CDR3 extends over 15 amino acids. The germline CDR1 and CDR2 sequences are MDHEN and SYDVKM.

J is TRBJ2-3 and V is TRBV3-1 (or the pseudogene TRBV3-2); 10 bases are shared with TRBD2. The germline gives CDR1 LGHDT, CDR2 YNNKEL (reference sequence). CDR3 size: 12 residues. V lost 5 bases and J lost 11; bases outside the gene matches: 4. In nucleotides, the CDR3 is TGTGCCAGCAGCTCCGGGACTAGCGTGCAGTATTTT. Protein: CASSSGTSVQYF.

The V call is TRBV20-1, the J call TRBJ2-4; 8 bases align to TRBD1. This CDR3 region has 11 residues. Germline trimming cut 5 bases from V and 15 bases from J; bases unmatched to any gene: 9. Germline-derived CDR1 and CDR2 are DFQATT and SNEGSKA (reference sequence). CDR3 region: CSAAGGEVAYF. DNA of the CDR3: TGCAGTGCTGCAGGGGGCGAAGTCGCGTACTTC.

This chain connects TRBV6-5 to TRBJ1-1; D gene unclear. Trimming took off 2 bases at V and 4 bases at J, with 17 bases between the two ends. This CDR3 contains 16 residues. The germline V gene has CDR1 MNHEY and CDR2 SVGAGI. DNA of the CDR3: TGTGCCAGCAGTTACGAGGGCGGACCTGGAGGCACTGAAGCTTTCTTT. Translated, it gives CASSYEGGPGGTEAFF.

The chain uses TRBV5-1 and TRBJ1-6, with D possibly matching TRBD1 (5 bases). The V gene lost 0 bases and the J gene lost 9 bases, with 16 bases spanning the gap. CDR3 length equals 16 residues. In germline, CDR1 is SGHRS, CDR2 YFSETQ. In nucleotides, the CDR3 is TGCGCCAGCAGCTTGGCGGTCCAGGGCAGTGGTTCACCCCTCCACTTT. It yields the protein CASSLAVQGSGSPLHF. The full variable domain, in which reference TRBV5-1 and TRBJ1-6 provide the parts outside the CDR3, is KAGVTQTPRYLIKTRGQQVTLSCSPISGHRSVSWYQQTPGQGLQFLFEYFSETQRNKGNFPGRFSGRQFSNSRSEMNVSTLELGDSALYLCASSLAVQGSGSPLHFGNGTRLTVT.

V gene TRBV27 combines with J gene TRBJ2-1, with TRBD1 matching over 7 bases. The CDR3 runs to 15 residues. CDR1 is MNHEY and CDR2 is SMNVEV in the germline V gene (reference sequence). After removal of 4 bases from V and 2 bases from J, the junction contained 5 bases not matched to a gene. The CDR3 bases are TGTGCCAGCAGTTCTCAGGGGACAGCCTACAATGAGCAGTTCTTC. Amino acids: CASSSQGTAYNEQFF.

The CDR3 is CASHRGGSGNTIYF. The DNA for the CDR3 is TGCGCCAGTCATCGGGGGGGCTCTGGAAACACCATATATTTT. V usage is TRBV5-1 and J usage is TRBJ1-3, with D tentatively TRBD1 (5 bases). V was pared by 8 bases and J by 0 bases, with 12 bases between. The V gene's germline CDR1 is SGHRS and CDR2 YFSETQ. CDR3 size: 14 residues.

V is TRBV5-6 and J is TRBJ2-3; maybe TRBD1 (5 bases). Trimming took 6 bases from V and 6 from J, leaving 14 bases between them. The CDR3 is made up of 13 amino acids. Germline CDR1 reads SGHDT; CDR2 reads YYEEEE. The CDR3 is CASKGVSADTQYF. The CDR3 coding sequence is TGTGCCAGCAAAGGGGTCTCCGCTGATACGCAGTATTTT. Based on the CDR3 plus reference TRBV5-6 and TRBJ2-3, the full variable domain is DAGVTQSPTHLIKTRGQQVTLRCSPKSGHDTVSWYQQALGQGPQFIFQYYEEEERQRGNFPDRFSGHQFPNYSSELNVNALLLGDSALYLCASKGVSADTQYFGPGTRLTVL.

The V and J genes are TRBV19 and TRBJ1-2; D call uncertain. CDR3 length: 16 amino acids. V was trimmed by 3 bases and J by 0 bases, leaving 14 bases between them. CDR1 is LNHDA, CDR2 SQIVND, per germline (reference sequence). Here the CDR3 reads CASSIIQPGPNYGYTF. Written as DNA, the CDR3 is TGTGCCAGTAGTATCATACAGCCTGGTCCTAACTATGGCTACACCTTC.